Listed below are T cell receptor beta chains from one sample, sequenced in a study of CD8 T cells in ankylosing spondylitis. TCRdb itself ran the 5' RACE reads through MiXCR, one entry per CDR3 protein. The sample lists around 230,000 distinct CDR3 sequences, approximately 9% occurring once. The sample taken for sequencing was blood, either unsorted or a sorted T cell fraction (not recorded which). These receptors originate from a male donor with ankylosing spondylitis or in good health (not recorded which). The CDR3 runs from the conserved cysteine through the conserved F or W. Each record gives: CDR3 DNA, CDR3 protein, J gene, clone size, D gene, V gene. D genes are given only for firm matches. Size tells how often a clone was seen (once, few, many) or the class of an expanded clone, and some rows leave it out.

DNA: TGTGCCACCAGGGAGCGGGCCCTGGGTGAGCAGTTCTTC
CDR3: CATRERALGEQFF
J: TRBJ2-1
size: many
D: -
V: TRBV12-3/TRBV12-4

DNA: TGTGCCAGCAGTCCGGGGTGGGATGAGCAGTTCTTC
CDR3: CASSPGWDEQFF
J: TRBJ2-1
size: many
D: -
V: TRBV25-1

DNA: TGCAGTGCTCAACGAGGGGTTGAAGGCTACACCTTC
CDR3: CSAQRGVEGYTF
J: TRBJ1-2
size: many
D: -
V: TRBV20-1

DNA: TGTGCCAGTGCGACAGGGGGCGGGCCCTTGACGCCCCAGCATTTT
CDR3: CASATGGGPLTPQHF
J: TRBJ1-5
size: few
D: TRBD1
V: TRBV7-8

DNA: TGCAGCGTCGCTTTGGACAGGCGGGATAAAAACATTCAGTACTTC
CDR3: CSVALDRRDKNIQYF
J: TRBJ2-4
size: -
D: -
V: TRBV29-1

DNA: TGTGCCAGCAGCTCAGGACAGACCAACTATGGCTACACCTTC
CDR3: CASSSGQTNYGYTF
J: TRBJ1-2
size: many
D: -
V: TRBV9

DNA: TGTGCCAGCAGCTTATACAGCCATAGCGGTCGATCGAACACCGGGGAGCTGTTTTTT
CDR3: CASSLYSHSGRSNTGELFF
J: TRBJ2-2
size: many
D: -
V: TRBV7-8

DNA: TGCAGCGTTGACGGCGGGAGAACAGATACGCAGTATTTT
CDR3: CSVDGGRTDTQYF
J: TRBJ2-3
size: many
D: TRBD2
V: TRBV29-1

DNA: TGTGCCAGCAGACTAGCGGGGGGGGCAGATACGCAGTATTTT
CDR3: CASRLAGGADTQYF
J: TRBJ2-3
size: many
D: TRBD2
V: TRBV12-3/TRBV12-4

DNA: TGCAGCGTTGCGAGTAGTATGAACACTGAAGCTTTCTTT
CDR3: CSVASSMNTEAFF
J: TRBJ1-1
size: few
D: -
V: TRBV29-1

DNA: TGCGCCAGCAGCCAAGATCTCCTAGCCAACAATGAGCAGTTCTTC
CDR3: CASSQDLLANNEQFF
J: TRBJ2-1
size: many
D: -
V: TRBV4-1

DNA: TGTGCCAGCAGCTTATCCAGGGTTTTAAGCTCCTACGAGCAGTACTTC
CDR3: CASSLSRVLSSYEQYF
J: TRBJ2-7
size: few
D: -
V: TRBV7-2

DNA: TGTGCCAGCTTCTCGGTAGCGGGAGGGAAGGAGCAGTTCTTC
CDR3: CASFSVAGGKEQFF
J: TRBJ2-1
size: few
D: TRBD2
V: TRBV12-3/TRBV12-4

DNA: TGTGCCAGCAGTTGGACAGGGGGAACCTACAATGAGCAGTTCTTC
CDR3: CASSWTGGTYNEQFF
J: TRBJ2-1
size: many
D: TRBD1
V: TRBV12-3/TRBV12-4

DNA: TGCAGTGCTAGAATCCAGGGAACCTACGAGCAGTACTTC
CDR3: CSARIQGTYEQYF
J: TRBJ2-7
size: few
D: -
V: TRBV20-1

DNA: TGTGCCAGCACCCGGGACTACCTGACGGAGGACGAGCAGTACTTC
CDR3: CASTRDYLTEDEQYF
J: TRBJ2-7
size: -
D: TRBD2
V: TRBV6-2/TRBV6-3

DNA: TGTGCCAGCACCGAGGGGATCTGGCGCACTGAAGCTTTCTTT
CDR3: CASTEGIWRTEAFF
J: TRBJ1-1
size: many
D: -
V: TRBV12-3/TRBV12-4

DNA: TGCGCCAGCAGCCAAGAAAGGAGCCTCTCGGTGGATACGCAGTATTTT
CDR3: CASSQERSLSVDTQYF
J: TRBJ2-3
size: many
D: -
V: TRBV4-3

DNA: TGCGCCAGCAGCTTGGAGCCGCTTTCCAACTATGGCTACACCTTC
CDR3: CASSLEPLSNYGYTF
J: TRBJ1-2
size: many
D: -
V: TRBV5-1

DNA: TGCGCCAGCAGCCAAGAAGGGGGCACAGAGGCCTACAATGAGCAGTTCTTC
CDR3: CASSQEGGTEAYNEQFF
J: TRBJ2-1
size: many
D: TRBD1
V: TRBV4-1

DNA: TGTGCCACCAGTGAGGGTAGACAGGGCTCCGATAGCAATCAGCCCCAGCATTTT
CDR3: CATSEGRQGSDSNQPQHF
J: TRBJ1-5
size: many
D: TRBD1
V: TRBV24-1

DNA: TGCAGTGCCGCGCCAGGATTTTATGGCTACACCTTC
CDR3: CSAAPGFYGYTF
J: TRBJ1-2
size: many
D: -
V: TRBV20-1

DNA: TGTGCCAGCAGCTTATTCGGGGCTGATGCTTTCTTT
CDR3: CASSLFGADAFF
J: TRBJ1-1
size: many
D: -
V: TRBV7-2

DNA: TGCAGTGCCAGAGCGCCAGGGCAAGAGACCCAGTACTTC
CDR3: CSARAPGQETQYF
J: TRBJ2-5
size: many
D: -
V: TRBV20-1

DNA: TGTGCCAGCAGTGAATTAGGGGGTGGCTACACCTTC
CDR3: CASSELGGGYTF
J: TRBJ1-2
size: many
D: -
V: TRBV25-1

DNA: TGTGCCACCAGCAGAGATGGGGGACAGGGGAGCTACGAGCAGTACTTC
CDR3: CATSRDGGQGSYEQYF
J: TRBJ2-7
size: many
D: TRBD1
V: TRBV15

DNA: TGTGCCAGCAGTTTATCCTCCGCGAATGAGCAGTTCTTC
CDR3: CASSLSSANEQFF
J: TRBJ2-1
size: few
D: -
V: TRBV12-3/TRBV12-4